This TCR beta chain was observed in a study of CD8+CD57+ T cells in acquired aplastic anemia. Study information: An average of roughly 3 ug of DNA was obtained from sorted CD4+ and CD8+ cells. General observations from the study: Found in both controls and patients were around 30 CD8+ CDR3 sequences. Any difference that existed in CD8+ Simpson's diversity between patients and controls was not significant.

Patients selected for sequencing had displayed CD8+CD57+ cell expansion by flow cytometry. This clonotype was recorded at least ten times. Its antigen is not known. The template for TCR beta VDJ and CDR3 sequence profiling was genomic DNA. TCRdb re-called the reads with MiXCR, one entry per CDR3 protein. The table lists around 500,000 distinct CDR3 sequences, roughly a third of them singletons. CDR3 length: 15 residues. Trimming left V 3 bases short and J 0 bases short, with 12 bases between. CDR1 and CDR2 (germline): DFQATT, SNEGSKA (reference sequence). Sequencing used sorted CD4+, CD8+, or CD8+CD57+ T cells (not recorded which) from PBMCs. This chain joins TRBV20-1 and TRBJ1-5, with no clear D. The TCR sequence derives from a human donor with aplastic anemia. CDR3 nucleotide sequence: TGCAGTGCTAGTGAGTTGAGGAATAGCAATCAGCCCCAGCATTTT. Residues: CSASELRNSNQPQHF.